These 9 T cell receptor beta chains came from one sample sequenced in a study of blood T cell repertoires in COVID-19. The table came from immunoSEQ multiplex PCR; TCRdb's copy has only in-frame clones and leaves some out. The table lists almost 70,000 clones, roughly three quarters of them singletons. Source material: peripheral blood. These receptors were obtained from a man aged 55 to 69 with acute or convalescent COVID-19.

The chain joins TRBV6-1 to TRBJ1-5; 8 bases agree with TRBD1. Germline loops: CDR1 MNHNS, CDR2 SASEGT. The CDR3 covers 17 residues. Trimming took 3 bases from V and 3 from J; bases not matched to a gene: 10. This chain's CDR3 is CASSDPIGTGINQPQHF. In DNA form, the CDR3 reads TGTGCCAGCAGTGACCCTATAGGGACAGGCATCAATCAGCCCCAGCATTTT.

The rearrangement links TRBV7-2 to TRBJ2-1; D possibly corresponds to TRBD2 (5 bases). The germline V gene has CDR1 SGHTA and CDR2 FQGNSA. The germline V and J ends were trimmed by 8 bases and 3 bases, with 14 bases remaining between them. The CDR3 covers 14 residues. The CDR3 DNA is TGTGCCAGCGGCGGCTTTGCGGGCTACAATGAGCAGTTCTTC. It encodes CASGGFAGYNEQFF.

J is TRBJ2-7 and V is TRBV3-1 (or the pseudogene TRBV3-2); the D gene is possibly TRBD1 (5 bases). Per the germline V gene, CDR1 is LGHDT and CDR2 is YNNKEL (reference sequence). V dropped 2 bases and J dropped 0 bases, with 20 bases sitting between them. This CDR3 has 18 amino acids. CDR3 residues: CASSQPAPGRAYSYEQYF. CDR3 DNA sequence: TGTGCCAGCAGCCAACCCGCCCCGGGCAGGGCCTACTCCTACGAGCAGTACTTC.

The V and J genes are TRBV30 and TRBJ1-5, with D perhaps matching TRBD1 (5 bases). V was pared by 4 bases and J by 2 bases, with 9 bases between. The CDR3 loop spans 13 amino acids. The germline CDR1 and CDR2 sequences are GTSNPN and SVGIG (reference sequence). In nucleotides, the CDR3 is TGTGCCTGGAATTTACAGGGCAATCAGCCCCAGCATTTT. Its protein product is CAWNLQGNQPQHF.

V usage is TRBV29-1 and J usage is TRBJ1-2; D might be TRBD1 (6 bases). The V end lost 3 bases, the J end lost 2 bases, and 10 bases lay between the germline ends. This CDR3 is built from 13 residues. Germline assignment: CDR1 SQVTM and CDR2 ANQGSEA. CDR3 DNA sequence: TGCAGCGTTGAGGGACACCCCAACTATGGCTACACCTTC. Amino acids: CSVEGHPNYGYTF.

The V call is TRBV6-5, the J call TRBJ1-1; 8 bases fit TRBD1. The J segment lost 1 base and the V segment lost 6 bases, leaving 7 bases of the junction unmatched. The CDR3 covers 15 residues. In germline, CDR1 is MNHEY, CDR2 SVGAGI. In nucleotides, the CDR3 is TGTGCCAGCAGAAGGGCCGGGACAGGGAACACTGAAGCTTTCTTT. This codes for CASRRAGTGNTEAFF.

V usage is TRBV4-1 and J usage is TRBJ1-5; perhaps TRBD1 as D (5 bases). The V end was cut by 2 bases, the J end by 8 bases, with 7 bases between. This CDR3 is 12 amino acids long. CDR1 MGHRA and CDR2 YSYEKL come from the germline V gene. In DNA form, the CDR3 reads TGCGCCAGCAGCCAATCAGGGAAGCCCCAGCATTTT. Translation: CASSQSGKPQHF.

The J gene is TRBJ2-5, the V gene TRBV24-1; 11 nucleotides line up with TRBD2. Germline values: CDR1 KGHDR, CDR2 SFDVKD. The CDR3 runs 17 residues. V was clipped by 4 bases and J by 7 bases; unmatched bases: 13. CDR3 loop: CATSDASTSGVRRTQYF. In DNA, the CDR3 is TGTGCCACCAGTGACGCCTCGACTAGCGGGGTTCGTAGGACCCAGTACTTC.

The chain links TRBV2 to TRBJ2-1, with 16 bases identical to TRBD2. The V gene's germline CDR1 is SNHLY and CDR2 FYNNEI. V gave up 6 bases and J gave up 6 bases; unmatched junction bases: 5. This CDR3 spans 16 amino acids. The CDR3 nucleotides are TGTGCCAGCAGCCCGGGACTAGCGGGGGGGGGCAATGAGCAGTTCTTC. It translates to CASSPGLAGGGNEQFF. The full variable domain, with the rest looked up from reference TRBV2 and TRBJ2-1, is EPEVTQTPSHQVTQMGQEVILRCVPISNHLYFYWYRQILGQKVEFLVSFYNNEISEKSEIFDDQFSVERPDGSNFTLKIRSTKLEDSAMYFCASSPGLAGGGNEQFFGPGTRLTVL.